A single sample is the source of the 12 T cell receptor beta chains below, sequenced in a study of cytomegalovirus exposure and HLA in healthy donors. PCR primers comprised 60 Vbeta and 13 Jbeta primers. Using immunoSEQ multiplex PCR, the repertoire was profiled, and TCRdb retains in-frame clones only, with some absent. The sample holds around 130,000 clones; approximately 82% are singletons and the top ten take around 2.5%. Sequencing was carried out using PBMCs. These receptors were obtained from a boy aged 2 to 9 in good health and CMV-seronegative.

V usage is TRBV30 and J usage is TRBJ1-1, with TRBD1 matching over 8 bases. V shed 5 bases and J 5 bases; nucleotides not matched to a gene: 13. The germline V gene has CDR1 GTSNPN and CDR2 SVGIG (reference sequence). The CDR3 consists of 15 residues. CDR3 sequence (DNA): TGTGCCTGGGGACCTCATGGGACAGGCGGGACTGAAGCTTTCTTT. It is translated as CAWGPHGTGGTEAFF.

This rearrangement joins TRBV2 to TRBJ1-2, with 7 bases lining up with TRBD1. Trimming at V came to 5 bases and at J to 4 bases, leaving 4 bases not matched to a gene. CDR1 is SNHLY and CDR2 is FYNNEI in the germline V gene. CDR3 length: 13 residues. CDR3 coding DNA: TGTGCCAGCAGTACCGGGACAGCCTATGGCTACACCTTC. This gives the protein CASSTGTAYGYTF.

The chain uses TRBV7-3 and TRBJ2-7; possibly TRBD1 for D (7 bases). Germline V gene lookup returns CDR1 SGHTA and CDR2 FQGTGA. With 7 bases removed from V and 7 bases from J, the gap between germline ends came to 26 bases. CDR3 size: 16 residues. CDR3: CASTHLRQGGGGEQYF. The CDR3 nucleotides read TGTGCCAGCACCCACTTAAGACAGGGTGGAGGGGGAGAGCAGTACTTC.

V usage is TRBV2 and J usage is TRBJ1-3; D perhaps matches TRBD1 (5 bases). The CDR3 is 15 amino acids. Germline CDR1 is SNHLY and CDR2 is FYNNEI. V shed 2 bases and J shed 4 bases, with 12 bases lying between them. The CDR3 DNA follows: TGTGCCAGCAGTGAATATGGGGCAAGGGGAAACACCATATATTTT. Amino acid sequence: CASSEYGARGNTIYF. The full variable domain, with the rest looked up from reference TRBV2 and TRBJ1-3, is EPEVTQTPSHQVTQMGQEVILRCVPISNHLYFYWYRQILGQKVEFLVSFYNNEISEKSEIFDDQFSVERPDGSNFTLKIRSTKLEDSAMYFCASSEYGARGNTIYFGEGSWLTVV.

This clone has more than one count but fewer than ten. V gene TRBV30 combines with J gene TRBJ2-1, with TRBD2 matching over 7 bases. Germline CDR1 GTSNPN, CDR2 SVGIG (reference sequence). J was trimmed by 8 bases and V by 7 bases; bases with no gene match: 11. This CDR3 has 13 amino acids. The CDR3 nucleotides are TGTGCCTCGGAGCGGGGAGCCCCCCATGAGCAGTTCTTC. Translated: CASERGAPHEQFF.

The chain uses TRBV5-6 and TRBJ1-1; no clear D gene. This CDR3 is built from 14 residues. The V gene lost 0 bases and the J gene lost 3 bases, with 9 bases spanning the gap. CDR1 and CDR2 from the germline V gene are SGHDT and YYEEEE. CDR3 in amino acids: CASSLGHIHTEAFF. The CDR3 bases are TGTGCCAGCAGCTTGGGACATATCCACACTGAAGCTTTCTTT. Complete variable domain (other parts from reference TRBV5-6 and TRBJ1-1): DAGVTQSPTHLIKTRGQQVTLRCSPKSGHDTVSWYQQALGQGPQFIFQYYEEEERQRGNFPDRFSGHQFPNYSSELNVNALLLGDSALYLCASSLGHIHTEAFFGQGTRLTVV.

As to this clone: This CDR3 is also generated by other DNA sequences in the sample. The chain combines TRBV6-5 with TRBJ2-3; 8 bases align to TRBD2. This CDR3 is 15 amino acids long. Germline V CDR1 and CDR2: MNHEY, SVGAGI. With V trimmed by 4 bases and J by 2 bases, 5 bases remained unmatched. The CDR3 loop reads CASSSLAGATDTQYF. DNA for the CDR3: TGTGCCAGCAGTTCGCTAGCGGGCGCCACAGATACGCAGTATTTT.

The V call is TRBV7-3, the J call TRBJ1-2, with D possibly matching TRBD1 (5 bases). With 5 bases removed from V and 0 bases from J, the gap between germline ends came to 16 bases. The CDR3 covers 16 residues. Germline CDR1 reads SGHTA; CDR2 reads FQGTGA. CDR3 sequence reads: CASSPAPGVTNYGYTF. The CDR3 DNA is TGTGCCAGCAGCCCCGCCCCGGGGGTTACTAACTATGGCTACACCTTC. Looking up the rest from reference TRBV7-3 and TRBJ1-2 gives the full variable domain: GAGVSQTPSNKVTEKGKYVELRCDPISGHTALYWYRQSLGQGPEFLIYFQGTGAADDSGLPNDRFFAVRPEGSVSTLKIQRTERGDSAVYLCASSPAPGVTNYGYTFGSGTRLTVV.

The chain couples TRBV4-3 to TRBJ2-7, with 8 bases that match TRBD2. This CDR3 region has 15 residues. The V gene's germline CDR1 is LGHNA and CDR2 YSLEER. V lost 0 bases and J lost 5; bases outside the gene matches: 6. The CDR3 here is CASSQDRGGLDEQYF. The CDR3 DNA reads TGCGCCAGCAGCCAAGACCGGGGGGGTCTGGACGAGCAGTACTTC.

The chain combines TRBV12-5 with TRBJ1-2, with no clear D. This CDR3 is built from 12 residues. V dropped 1 base and J dropped 7 bases, with 7 bases sitting between them. CDR1 is LGHNT and CDR2 is FRNRAP in the germline V gene. CDR3 in amino acids: CASGLGGFGYTF. DNA of the CDR3: TGTGCTAGTGGTTTGGGAGGGTTTGGCTACACCTTC.

The chain couples TRBV7-9 to TRBJ1-1, with D maybe TRBD1 (5 bases). Per the germline V gene, CDR1 is SEHNR and CDR2 is FQNEAQ (reference sequence). V gave up 3 bases and J gave up 8 bases, with 16 bases separating them. The CDR3 runs 14 residues. CDR3 coding DNA: TGTGCCAGCAGCTTCAGAGGACACCGCCGCGAAGCTTTCTTT. Translated, it gives CASSFRGHRREAFF.

The chain carries TRBV11-3 and TRBJ2-5; 8 positions agree with TRBD1. The CDR3 runs 15 residues. Germline assignment: CDR1 SGHNT and CDR2 YENEEA. The trim removed 5 bases at V and 4 bases at J, leaving 9 bases unmatched. CDR3 bases: TGTGCCAGCAGCCCAGGACAGGGTCGGGGAGAGACCCAGTACTTC. It translates to CASSPGQGRGETQYF.